This entry is about one T cell receptor (beta chain). The antigen it recognizes is unknown. Base-call qualities are not available, and no considerably larger clone is one nucleotide away. Whole blood was collected in K2EDTA tubes by collaborating institutions according to the institutions' own protocols. For TCRbeta analysis, collaborator samples were shipped as frozen whole blood, as isolated PBMCs, or as DNA extracted from either sample type. The entry originates in a study of blood T cell repertoires in COVID-19 (dated by TCRdb to between 2020 and 2021). Context from the whole study: The collaborator samples originated in the United States, Italy and Spain and spanned the acute and convalescent phases of COVID-19. The prospective study material was composed of cDNA or gDNA derived from T cells, B-cell-depleted T cells, or PBMCs. The dataset comprised deeply sampled blood TCRbeta repertoires from subjects exposed to, actively infected with, or recovered from COVID-19. The repertoires were released in a freely available public database intended as a resource for research on the immune response to SARS-CoV-2. The samples were drawn from the first 160 participants of the ongoing ImmuneRACE study and from 950 to 1,500 subjects provided by 6 global collaborators. Sample metadata almost always included a de-identified subject ID, COVID-19 status, age in years and sex. Where available, HLA class I and class II types were taken from metadata supplied by the sample provider and were not determined by assay-based typing. What the authors observed across the whole study: The quantity of clinical and demographic metadata differed by source and by participant and was supplied without curation.

TCRbeta CDR3 regions were amplified from genomic DNA by means of the immunoSEQ Assay, a bias-controlled multiplex PCR. The source study handled its data this way. Nucleated cell counts per sample were estimated from amplification of reference gene primers within the assay. To quantify the absolute abundance of each unique TCRbeta CDR3 rearrangement, sequence reads were collapsed and filtered. For each sample, productive Simpson clonality was calculated as the square root of Simpson's diversity index across productive rearrangements. TCRdb re-hosts the immuneACCESS table, in-frame sequences only. Its copies lack some clones; in the studies checked, an unresolved V gene accounts for under half of them, and the cause for the rest is not known. From that table come the V and J calls and clone size; the DNA was used to work out D and trimming. This sample gives about 250,000 clones in total; approximately 85% of them show up just once. The ten largest clonotypes hold approximately 4.5% of the sample.

The clonotype comes from a woman in her seventies with acute or convalescent COVID-19. The sample consisted of peripheral blood.

Here the CDR3 is given as CASSLADRGNSPLHF. At the DNA level, the sequence is TGTGCCAGCAGCTTGGCTGACAGGGGAAATTCACCCCTCCACTTT. In this chain, TRBV5-4 is recombined with TRBJ1-6, with 8 bases matching TRBD1. Taken from cysteine to phenylalanine, the CDR3 has 15 residues. Only the CDR3 part of the read is kept: 45 bases, read in frame from the first base. CDR1 and CDR2 were assigned from the germline V gene (reference sequence) as SGHNT and YYREEE. Ends trimmed: V by 0 bases, J by 7 bases; bases unmatched to a gene: 3.